This T cell receptor (beta chain) was found in a study of blood T cell repertoires in COVID-19. The data were produced by immunoSEQ multiplex PCR, yet TCRdb's version contains in-frame clones alone and is incomplete. Here the sample spans approximately 300,000 clones, 90% being singletons. The CDR3 loop spans 15 amino acids. Looked up from germline, CDR1 is SGHRS and CDR2 is YFSETQ. V lost 5 bases, J lost 2 bases, and 10 bases stayed unmatched. This TCR came from a woman aged 30 to 39 with COVID-19, enrolled during active disease. V usage is TRBV5-1 and J usage is TRBJ2-7; 7 bases line up with TRBD2. The material sequenced was peripheral blood. The CDR3 DNA sequence: TGCGCCAGCAGGTTAACTAGCGTAGGGACCTACGAGCAGTACTTC. It yields the protein CASRLTSVGTYEQYF.